These 17 T cell receptor beta chains were all obtained from the same sample, sequenced in a study of blood T cell repertoires in COVID-19. Sequencing used immunoSEQ multiplex PCR; TCRdb keeps in-frame clones, though not all of them. The sample holds 130,000 or so clones, about 84% seen once. Sequenced input: peripheral blood. The source of these receptors is an older woman with acute or convalescent COVID-19.

V gene TRBV21-1 combines with J gene TRBJ1-4. TRBV21-1 corresponds to a pseudogene. This CDR3 is 16 amino acids long. This chain's CDR3 is CASSKRPGGRDEKLFF. In DNA form, the CDR3 reads TGTGCCAGCAGCAAAAGGCCGGGAGGGAGGGATGAAAAACTGTTTTTT.

The rearrangement joins TRBV5-1 to TRBJ1-4; 9 nucleotides line up with TRBD1. The germline V gene has CDR1 SGHRS and CDR2 YFSETQ. CDR3 length: 15 amino acids. V shed 7 bases, J shed 4 bases, and the junction held 8 bases outside the gene matches. This chain's CDR3 is CASRRTGDSNEKLFF. The CDR3 DNA is TGCGCCAGCCGACGGACAGGGGATAGTAATGAAAAACTGTTTTTT.

The chain has TRBV7-9 and TRBJ1-6, with a weak D call TRBD1 (6 bases). Germline V gives CDR1 SEHNR, CDR2 FQNEAQ (reference sequence). V gave up 5 bases and J gave up 7 bases, with 18 bases separating them. This CDR3 comprises 16 residues. The CDR3, as DNA: TGTGCCAGCAGCCCTTTCGACTCTCAGGGGAATTCACCCCTCCACTTT. Encoded protein: CASSPFDSQGNSPLHF.

The chain recombines TRBV7-9 with TRBJ1-3; 7 nucleotides align to TRBD1. The CDR3 contains 15 residues. J was trimmed by 4 bases and V by 2 bases; bases with no gene match: 5. Looked up from germline, CDR1 is SEHNR and CDR2 is FQNEAQ (reference sequence). DNA of the CDR3: TGTGCCAGCAGCTTAAGAGGGACAGCCGGAAACACCATATATTTT. Residues: CASSLRGTAGNTIYF.

The V and J genes are TRBV6-5 and TRBJ1-1; D is unclear. This CDR3 comprises 13 residues. Germline lookup yields CDR1 MNHEY and CDR2 SVGAGI. V was clipped by 0 bases and J by 5 bases, with 7 bases between them. The CDR3 sequence: CASSYSRGTEAFF. Here the CDR3 DNA reads TGTGCCAGCAGTTACTCGCGAGGGACTGAAGCTTTCTTT.

The rearrangement joins TRBV3-1 (or the pseudogene TRBV3-2) to TRBJ1-3, with D perhaps matching TRBD1 (6 bases). Germline CDR1 reads LGHDT; CDR2 reads YNNKEL (reference sequence). Trimming took 4 bases from V and 3 from J, leaving 13 bases between them. This CDR3 has 15 amino acids. The CDR3: CASSPTGQFGNTIYF. CDR3 coding DNA: TGTGCCAGCAGCCCTACCGGACAGTTTGGAAACACCATATATTTT.

This clone was counted once. The chain carries TRBV29-1 and TRBJ2-1, with D tentatively TRBD2 (7 bases). Trimming shortened V by 4 bases and J by 5 bases, and 18 bases separated the two germline ends. Germline V gene sequence: CDR1 SQVTM, CDR2 ANQGSEA. The CDR3 covers 15 residues. CDR3 in DNA: TGCAGCGTTGTAGGGGGGGCCGGCGTGAACAATGAGCAGTTCTTC. This gives the protein CSVVGGAGVNNEQFF.

The rearrangement joins TRBV7-6 to TRBJ2-2; a possible D gene is TRBD2 (5 bases). There are 14 residues in the CDR3. The V and J ends lost 1 base and 5 bases respectively, with 8 bases between them. Germline V gene data show CDR1 as SGHVS and CDR2 as FNYEAQ. Here the CDR3 DNA reads TGTGCCAGCAGCTTAGAGGGAGATACCGGGGAGCTGTTTTTT. Translating it yields CASSLEGDTGELFF.

The CDR3 bases are TGTGCCAGCAGTTTAGCCTCCAGGGGTTTGGCTTTCTTT. This gives the protein CASSLASRGLAFF. The V call is TRBV12-3 or TRBV12-4, the J call TRBJ1-1; D may be TRBD1 (6 bases). This CDR3 has 13 amino acids. Trimming removed 0 bases at V and 11 bases at J, with 13 bases between.

The chain employs TRBV5-6 and TRBJ2-7, with a possible D match to TRBD2 (5 bases). Germline CDR1 reads SGHDT; CDR2 reads YYEEEE. V was cut by 7 bases and J by 1 base, with 15 bases left in between. This CDR3 is built from 14 residues. CDR3 sequence (DNA): TGTGCCAGCCAAAGGCAGCGGCTGTCCTACGAGCAGTACTTC. Its protein product is CASQRQRLSYEQYF.

The CDR3 nucleotides are TGTGCCAGTACTTGGGACAGTCCTAATCTCTACGAGCAGTACTTC. Amino acids: CASTWDSPNLYEQYF. The chain uses TRBV19 and TRBJ2-7; 7 bases are shared with TRBD1. Germline trimming cut 7 bases from V and 3 bases from J; bases unmatched to any gene: 12. This CDR3 spans 15 amino acids. Germline V lookup: CDR1 LNHDA, CDR2 SQIVND (reference sequence).

The chain has TRBV10-3 and TRBJ1-2; 9 bases map to TRBD1. The germline V gene has CDR1 ENHRY and CDR2 SYGVKD. Germline trimming cut 11 bases from V and 8 bases from J; bases unmatched to any gene: 6. This CDR3 region has 11 residues. CDR3 in DNA: TGTGCCTCAGGACAGGGGAGCGGCTACACCTTC. It encodes CASGQGSGYTF.

The sample holds one count of this clone. Other DNA sequences in this sample translate to the same CDR3. The V and J genes are TRBV5-1 and TRBJ2-1, with 9 nucleotides matching TRBD1. The junction had 3 bases not matched to a gene; V was cut back by 4 bases and J by 4 bases. Germline CDR1 reads SGHRS; CDR2 reads YFSETQ. There are 14 residues in the CDR3. CDR3 DNA sequence: TGCGCCAGCAGCCCCGGACAGGGGTACAATGAGCAGTTCTTC. It yields the protein CASSPGQGYNEQFF.

This chain links TRBV11-3 with TRBJ2-3; TRBD2 might be the D (6 bases). The CDR3 has 14 residues. Trimming took off 5 bases at V and 3 bases at J, with 12 bases between the two ends. The germline CDR1 and CDR2 sequences are SGHNT and YENEEA. Here the CDR3 reads CASSQAGMTDTQYF. In DNA, the CDR3 is TGTGCCAGCAGCCAGGCGGGGATGACAGATACGCAGTATTTT.

The rearrangement links TRBV27 to TRBJ2-1; D is perhaps TRBD1 (9 bases). The CDR3 is 19 residues long. Germline V gene lookup returns CDR1 MNHEY and CDR2 SMNVEV (reference sequence). The V and J ends lost 2 bases and 4 bases respectively, with 24 bases between them. The CDR3 nucleotides read TGTGCCAGCAGTTTAGGGGACAGGGAGTTATTAGCGGGGTACAATGAGCAGTTCTTC. Amino acid sequence: CASSLGDRELLAGYNEQFF.

This clone appeared a single time. The chain employs TRBV4-1 and TRBJ1-5; no reliable D call. The V end lost 0 bases, the J end lost 2 bases, and 8 bases lay between the germline ends. Germline V gives CDR1 MGHRA, CDR2 YSYEKL. The CDR3 loop spans 15 amino acids. This CDR3 reads CASSQDLFRNQPQHF. Written as DNA, the CDR3 is TGCGCCAGCAGCCAAGATCTGTTCCGCAATCAGCCCCAGCATTTT.

In this sample, this clone turned up once. For the CDR3, the DNA is TGTGCCAGCAAGGACAGGCAAATTTTGAACTATGGCTACACCTTC. This translates into CASKDRQILNYGYTF. The V call is TRBV6-5, the J call TRBJ1-2; 7 nucleotides match TRBD1. Germline trimming cut 7 bases from V and 2 bases from J; bases unmatched to any gene: 10. This CDR3 comprises 15 residues. CDR1 and CDR2 (germline): MNHEY, SVGAGI.